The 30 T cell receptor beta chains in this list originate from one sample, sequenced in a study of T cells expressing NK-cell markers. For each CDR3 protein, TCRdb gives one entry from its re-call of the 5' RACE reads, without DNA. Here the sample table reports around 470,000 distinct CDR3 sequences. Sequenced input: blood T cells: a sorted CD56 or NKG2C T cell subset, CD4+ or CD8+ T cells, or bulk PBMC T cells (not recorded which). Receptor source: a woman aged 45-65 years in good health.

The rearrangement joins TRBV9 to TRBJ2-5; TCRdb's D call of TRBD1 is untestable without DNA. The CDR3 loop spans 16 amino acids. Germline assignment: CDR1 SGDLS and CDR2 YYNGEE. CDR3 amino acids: CASSESVGTHQETQYF.

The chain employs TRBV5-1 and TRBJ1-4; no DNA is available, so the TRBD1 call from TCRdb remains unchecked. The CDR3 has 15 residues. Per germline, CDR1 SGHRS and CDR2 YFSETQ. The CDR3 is CASSLWGQLNEKLFF.

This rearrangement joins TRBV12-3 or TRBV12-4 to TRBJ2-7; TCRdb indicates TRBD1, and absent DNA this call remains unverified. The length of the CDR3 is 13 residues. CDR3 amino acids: CASSRRTPYEQYF.

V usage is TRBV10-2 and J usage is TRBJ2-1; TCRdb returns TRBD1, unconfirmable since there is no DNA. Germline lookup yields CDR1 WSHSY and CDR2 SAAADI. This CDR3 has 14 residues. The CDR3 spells CASRTGGKDNEQFF.

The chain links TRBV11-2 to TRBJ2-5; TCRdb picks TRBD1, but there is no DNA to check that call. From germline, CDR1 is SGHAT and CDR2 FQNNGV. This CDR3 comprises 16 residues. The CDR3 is CASSLPRLESKETQYF.

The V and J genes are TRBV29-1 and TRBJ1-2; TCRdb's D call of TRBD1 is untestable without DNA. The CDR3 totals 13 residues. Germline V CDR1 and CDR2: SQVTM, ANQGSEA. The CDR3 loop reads CSAMGQTNYGYTF. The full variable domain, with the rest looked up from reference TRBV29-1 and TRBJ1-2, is SAVISQKPSRDICQRGTSLTIQCQVDSQVTMMFWYRQQPGQSLTLIATANQGSEATYESGFVIDKFPISRPNLTFSTLTVSNMSPEDSSIYLCSAMGQTNYGYTFGSGTRLTVV.

The CDR3 spells CASHDRGVTGELFF. This chain uses TRBV19 with TRBJ2-2; the TCRdb D gene call, TRBD1, has no DNA to confirm it. The CDR3 has 14 amino acids. Germline CDR1 is LNHDA and CDR2 is SQIVND (reference sequence).

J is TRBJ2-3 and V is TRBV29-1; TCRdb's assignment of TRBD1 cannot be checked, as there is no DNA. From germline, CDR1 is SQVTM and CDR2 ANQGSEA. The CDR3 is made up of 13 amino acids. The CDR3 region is CSVPGPSTDTQYF.

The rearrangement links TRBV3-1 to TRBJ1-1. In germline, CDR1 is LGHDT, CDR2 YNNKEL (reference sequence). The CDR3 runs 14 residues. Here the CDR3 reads CASSHLAGGTEAFF. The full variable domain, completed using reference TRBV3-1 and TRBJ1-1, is DTAVSQTPKYLVTQMGNDKSIKCEQNLGHDTMYWYKQDSKKFLKIMFSYNNKELIINETVPNRFSPKSPDKAHLNLHINSLELGDSAVYFCASSHLAGGTEAFFGQGTRLTVV.

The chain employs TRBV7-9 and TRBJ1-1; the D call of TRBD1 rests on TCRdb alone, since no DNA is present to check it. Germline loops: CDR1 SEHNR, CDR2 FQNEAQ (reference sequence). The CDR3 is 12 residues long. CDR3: CASSPWDRVAFF.

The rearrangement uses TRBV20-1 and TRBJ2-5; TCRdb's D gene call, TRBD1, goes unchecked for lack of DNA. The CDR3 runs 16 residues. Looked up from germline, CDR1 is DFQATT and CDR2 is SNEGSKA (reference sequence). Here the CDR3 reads CSAPLGGGAFQETQYF.

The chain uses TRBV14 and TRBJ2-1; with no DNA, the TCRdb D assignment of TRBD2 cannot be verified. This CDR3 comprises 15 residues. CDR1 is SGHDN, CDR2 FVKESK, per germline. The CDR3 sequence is CASSPRTSGRGEQFF.

CDR3 in amino acids: CASSLALGSSYEQYF. The V call is TRBV12-3 or TRBV12-4, the J call TRBJ2-7. CDR3 length: 15 amino acids.

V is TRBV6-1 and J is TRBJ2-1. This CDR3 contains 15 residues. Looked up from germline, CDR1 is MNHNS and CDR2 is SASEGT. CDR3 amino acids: CASSEFLAGYGEQFF.

The CDR3 is CASSQDTISLSGELFF. The chain carries TRBV4-1 and TRBJ2-2. Germline loops: CDR1 MGHRA, CDR2 YSYEKL. The CDR3 consists of 16 residues.

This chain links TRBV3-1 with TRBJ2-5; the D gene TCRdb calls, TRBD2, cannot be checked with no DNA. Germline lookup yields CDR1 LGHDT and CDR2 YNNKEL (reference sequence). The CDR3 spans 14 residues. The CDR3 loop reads CASSRRTNQETQYF.

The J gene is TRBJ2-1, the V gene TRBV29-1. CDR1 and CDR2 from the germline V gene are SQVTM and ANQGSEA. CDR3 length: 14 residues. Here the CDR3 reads CSVAQVISYHEQFF.

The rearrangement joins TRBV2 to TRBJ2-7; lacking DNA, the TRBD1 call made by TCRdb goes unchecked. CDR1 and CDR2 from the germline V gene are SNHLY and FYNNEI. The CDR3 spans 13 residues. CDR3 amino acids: CASNGDRVYEQYF.

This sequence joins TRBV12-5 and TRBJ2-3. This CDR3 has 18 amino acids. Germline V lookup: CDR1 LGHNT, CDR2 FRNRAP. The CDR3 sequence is CASGLGPKQGAGTDTQYF.

The chain's CDR3 is CASSQPGPTNYGYTF. The chain recombines TRBV6-5 with TRBJ1-2; TCRdb designates TRBD1, a call that cannot be tested without DNA. This CDR3 contains 15 residues. Per the germline V gene, CDR1 is MNHEY and CDR2 is SVGAGI.

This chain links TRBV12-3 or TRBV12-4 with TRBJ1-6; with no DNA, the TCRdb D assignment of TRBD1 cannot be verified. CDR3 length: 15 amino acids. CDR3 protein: CASSSGQGDNSPLHF.

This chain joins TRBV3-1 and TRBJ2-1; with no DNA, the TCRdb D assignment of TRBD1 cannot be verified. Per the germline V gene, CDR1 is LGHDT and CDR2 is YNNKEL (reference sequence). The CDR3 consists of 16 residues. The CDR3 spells CASSPGTGKSYNEQFF.

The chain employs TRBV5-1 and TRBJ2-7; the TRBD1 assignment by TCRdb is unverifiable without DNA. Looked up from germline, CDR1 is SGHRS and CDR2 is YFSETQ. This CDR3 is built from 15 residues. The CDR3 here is CASSGLRGTFHEQYF.

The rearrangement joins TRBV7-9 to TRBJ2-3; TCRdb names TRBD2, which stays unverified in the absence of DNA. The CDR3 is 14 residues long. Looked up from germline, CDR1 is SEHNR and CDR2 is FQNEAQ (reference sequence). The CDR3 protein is CAITPRVSTDTQYF.

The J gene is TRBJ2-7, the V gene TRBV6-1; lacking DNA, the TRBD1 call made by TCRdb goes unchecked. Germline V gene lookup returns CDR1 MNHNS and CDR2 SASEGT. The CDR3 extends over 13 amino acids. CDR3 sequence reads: CASQGQGLHEQYF.

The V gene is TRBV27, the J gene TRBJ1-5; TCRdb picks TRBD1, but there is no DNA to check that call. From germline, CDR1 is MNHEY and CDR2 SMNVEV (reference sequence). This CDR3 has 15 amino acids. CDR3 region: CASRLQGRYNQPQHF.

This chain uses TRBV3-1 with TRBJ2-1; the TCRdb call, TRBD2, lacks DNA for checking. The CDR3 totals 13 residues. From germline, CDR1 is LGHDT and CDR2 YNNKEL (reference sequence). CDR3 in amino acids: CASSLELEGEQFF.

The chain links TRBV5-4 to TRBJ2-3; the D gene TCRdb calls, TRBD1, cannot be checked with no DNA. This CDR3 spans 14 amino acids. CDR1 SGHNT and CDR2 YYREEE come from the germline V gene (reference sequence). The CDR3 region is CAGKGEPSTDTQYF.

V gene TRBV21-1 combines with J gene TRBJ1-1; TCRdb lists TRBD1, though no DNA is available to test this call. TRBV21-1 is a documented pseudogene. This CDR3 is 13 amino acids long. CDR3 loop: CASSKRNRYEAFF.

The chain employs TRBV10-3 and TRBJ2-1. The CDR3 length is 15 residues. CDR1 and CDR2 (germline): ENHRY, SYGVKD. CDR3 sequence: CAISESGGSNNEQFF.